These 5 T cell receptor beta chains originate from one sample sequenced in a study of human T cells and chemical hapten exposure. Using its own MiXCR run on the RACE reads, TCRdb lists one record per CDR3 protein. The sample gives some 330,000 distinct CDR3 sequences, around 5.5% of which show up once; around 8% is in the top ten. Time point indicated: pre-sensitization, week 0. Treatment reported: therapeutic diphenylcyclopropenone sensitization with weekly scalp DPC. The sequencing here drew on whole blood, taken in connection with sensitization to the hapten diphenylcyclopropenone (DPC). These receptors all come from a woman between 18 and 29 years old with alopecia areata. Some clones in this sample may be carry-over from other donors' samples.

The chain carries TRBV13 and TRBJ2-1; D possibly corresponds to TRBD2 (7 bases). CDR1 and CDR2 from the germline V gene are PRHDT and FYEKMQ (reference sequence). Trimming removed 6 bases at V and 8 bases at J, with 14 bases between. The CDR3 extends over 13 amino acids. The CDR3 loop is CASSLGGLDEQFF. Written as DNA, the CDR3 is TGTGCCAGCAGTTTGGGGGGGCTCGATGAGCAGTTCTTC.

This clonotype was seen repeatedly, ten times or more. The chain has TRBV12-3 or TRBV12-4 and TRBJ2-7, with 8 bases fitting TRBD1. The J segment lost 3 bases and the V segment lost 5 bases, leaving 6 bases of the junction unmatched. This CDR3 region has 14 residues. CDR3: CASSPDRGLYEQYF. The CDR3 nucleotides read TGTGCCAGCAGTCCCGACAGGGGCCTCTACGAGCAGTACTTC.

This clonotype was recorded at least ten times. V gene TRBV3-1 combines with J gene TRBJ2-5; 9 bases match TRBD2. V dropped 4 bases and J dropped 2; count of bases not matched to a gene: 5. The CDR3 has 15 amino acids. The V gene's germline CDR1 is LGHDT and CDR2 YNNKEL (reference sequence). CDR3 loop: CASSPRLAGQETQYF. The DNA for the CDR3 is TGTGCCAGCAGCCCGCGGCTAGCGGGGCAAGAGACCCAGTACTTC.

This clonotype was seen a few times. This rearrangement joins TRBV5-1 to TRBJ2-5; TRBD2 aligns across 11 bases. The CDR3 sequence is 15 residues long. After removal of 0 bases from V and 4 bases from J, the junction contained 2 bases not matched to a gene. Germline V CDR1 and CDR2: SGHRS, YFSETQ. The CDR3 sequence: CASSLELAGGETQYF. The CDR3 region has the DNA TGCGCCAGCAGCTTGGAGCTAGCGGGGGGAGAGACCCAGTACTTC.

The gene calls are TRBV5-4 and TRBJ2-5; D is unclear. In germline, CDR1 is SGHNT, CDR2 YYREEE (reference sequence). This CDR3 has 13 amino acids. Deletions cut 2 bases from V and 1 base from J, with 6 bases between. CDR3 in amino acids: CASSFPFQETQYF. The CDR3 DNA reads TGTGCCAGCAGCTTTCCCTTCCAAGAGACCCAGTACTTC. Drawing the rest from reference TRBV5-4 and TRBJ2-5, the complete variable domain is ETGVTQSPTHLIKTRGQQVTLRCSSQSGHNTVSWYQQALGQGPQFIFQYYREEENGRGNFPPRFSGLQFPNYSSELNVNALELDDSALYLCASSFPFQETQYFGPGTRLLVL.